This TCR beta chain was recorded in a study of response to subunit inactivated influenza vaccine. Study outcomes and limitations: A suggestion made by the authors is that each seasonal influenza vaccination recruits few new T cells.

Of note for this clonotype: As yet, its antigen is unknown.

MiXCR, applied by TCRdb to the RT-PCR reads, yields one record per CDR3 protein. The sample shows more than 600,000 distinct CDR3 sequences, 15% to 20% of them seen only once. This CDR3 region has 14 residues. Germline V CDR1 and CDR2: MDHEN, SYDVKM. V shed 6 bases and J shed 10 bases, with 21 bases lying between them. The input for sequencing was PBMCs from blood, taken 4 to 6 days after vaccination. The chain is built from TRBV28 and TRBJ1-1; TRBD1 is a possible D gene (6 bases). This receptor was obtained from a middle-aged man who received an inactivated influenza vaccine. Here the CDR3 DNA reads TGTGCCAGCAGCAACCCTACCACAGGGCATGTAGCTTTCTTT. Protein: CASSNPTTGHVAFF.